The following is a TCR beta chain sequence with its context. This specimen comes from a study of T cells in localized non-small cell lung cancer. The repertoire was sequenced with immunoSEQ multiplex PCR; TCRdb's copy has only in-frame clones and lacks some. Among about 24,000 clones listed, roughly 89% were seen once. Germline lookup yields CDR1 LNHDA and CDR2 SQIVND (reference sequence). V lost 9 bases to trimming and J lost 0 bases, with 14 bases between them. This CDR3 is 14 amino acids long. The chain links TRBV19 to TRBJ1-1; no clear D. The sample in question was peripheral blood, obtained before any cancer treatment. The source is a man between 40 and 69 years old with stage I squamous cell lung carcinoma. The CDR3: CASNTRLMNTEAFF. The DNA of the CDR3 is TGTGCCAGCAACACGAGATTAATGAACACTGAAGCTTTCTTT.